This T cell receptor beta chain is from a study of T cells in tuberculosis. Background on the study: In South Africa, adults with active tuberculosis were compared with IGRA-negative and latently infected IGRA-positive adolescents.

Overall study findings and caveats: Active tuberculosis alpha repertoires lay closer to GMM-specific TCRs than controls'.

Assay used: immunoSEQ multiplex PCR; TCRdb lists only in-frame clones, some missing. The sample lists 38,000 or so clones, around 96% occurring once. In regard to this clone: What it binds is not known.

Germline loops: CDR1 SNHLY, CDR2 FYNNEI. The V end was cut by 7 bases, the J end by 7 bases, with 10 bases between. The CDR3 loop spans 11 amino acids. The receptor's source is a donor under 30 with latent tuberculosis or without tuberculosis infection. Sequencing was carried out using PBMCs. V gene TRBV2 combines with J gene TRBJ1-2; possible D gene TRBD1, 6 bases. The CDR3 is CASNLRGGYTF. The CDR3 nucleotides are TGTGCCAGCAATCTCAGGGGTGGCTACACCTTC.